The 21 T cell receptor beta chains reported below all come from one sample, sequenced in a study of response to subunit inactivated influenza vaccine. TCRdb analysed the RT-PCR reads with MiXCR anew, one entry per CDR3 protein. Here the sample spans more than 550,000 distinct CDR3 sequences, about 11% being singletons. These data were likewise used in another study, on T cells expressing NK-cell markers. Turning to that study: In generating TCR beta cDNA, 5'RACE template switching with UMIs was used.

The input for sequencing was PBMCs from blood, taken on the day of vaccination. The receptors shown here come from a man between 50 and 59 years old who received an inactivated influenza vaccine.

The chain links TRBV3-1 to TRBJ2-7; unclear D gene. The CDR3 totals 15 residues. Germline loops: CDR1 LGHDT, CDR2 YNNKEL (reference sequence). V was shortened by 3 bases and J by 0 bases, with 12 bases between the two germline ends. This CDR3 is CASSHRLLSSYEQYF. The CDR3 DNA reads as TGTGCCAGCAGCCACCGACTTCTAAGCTCCTACGAGCAGTACTTC.

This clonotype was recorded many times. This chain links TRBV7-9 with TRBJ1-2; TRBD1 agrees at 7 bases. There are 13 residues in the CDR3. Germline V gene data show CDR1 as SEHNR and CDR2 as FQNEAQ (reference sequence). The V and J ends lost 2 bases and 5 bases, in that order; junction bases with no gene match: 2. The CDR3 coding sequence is TGTGCCAGCAGCTTACCGACAGGGTATGGCTACACCTTC. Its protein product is CASSLPTGYGYTF. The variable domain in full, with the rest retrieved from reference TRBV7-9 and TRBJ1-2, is DTGVSQNPRHKITKRGQNVTFRCDPISEHNRLYWYRQTLGQGPEFLTYFQNEAQLEKSRLLSDRFSAERPKGSFSTLEIQRTEQGDSAMYLCASSLPTGYGYTFGSGTRLTVV.

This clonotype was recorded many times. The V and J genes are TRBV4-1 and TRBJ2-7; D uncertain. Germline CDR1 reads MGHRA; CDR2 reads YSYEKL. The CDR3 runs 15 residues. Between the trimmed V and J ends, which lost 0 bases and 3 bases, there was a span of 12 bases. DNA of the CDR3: TGCGCCAGCAGCCAAGATGACTCGCAGCTCTACGAGCAGTACTTC. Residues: CASSQDDSQLYEQYF.

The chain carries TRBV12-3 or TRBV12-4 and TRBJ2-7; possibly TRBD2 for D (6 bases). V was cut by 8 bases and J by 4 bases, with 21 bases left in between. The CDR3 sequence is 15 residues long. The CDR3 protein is CASGLGTPKGYEQYF. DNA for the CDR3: TGTGCCAGCGGGCTCGGGACTCCCAAGGGGTACGAGCAGTACTTC.

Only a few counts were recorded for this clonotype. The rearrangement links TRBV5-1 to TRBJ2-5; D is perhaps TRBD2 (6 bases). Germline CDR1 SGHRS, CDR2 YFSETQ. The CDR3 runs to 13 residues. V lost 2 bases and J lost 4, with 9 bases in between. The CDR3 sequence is CASSFGGSETQYF. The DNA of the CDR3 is TGCGCCAGCAGCTTTGGAGGGTCAGAGACCCAGTACTTC. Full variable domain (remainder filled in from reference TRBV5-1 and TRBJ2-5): KAGVTQTPRYLIKTRGQQVTLSCSPISGHRSVSWYQQTPGQGLQFLFEYFSETQRNKGNFPGRFSGRQFSNSRSEMNVSTLELGDSALYLCASSFGGSETQYFGPGTRLLVL.

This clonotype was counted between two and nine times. CDR3 sequence: CASSQEGIASSGANVLTF. CDR3 in DNA: TGTGCCAGCAGCCAAGAAGGAATCGCGAGCTCTGGGGCCAACGTCCTGACTTTC. The V and J genes are TRBV3-1 and TRBJ2-6, with D unclear. Germline V gene sequence: CDR1 LGHDT, CDR2 YNNKEL (reference sequence). Trimming pared 0 bases from V and 0 bases from J, leaving 12 bases between. The CDR3 covers 18 residues.

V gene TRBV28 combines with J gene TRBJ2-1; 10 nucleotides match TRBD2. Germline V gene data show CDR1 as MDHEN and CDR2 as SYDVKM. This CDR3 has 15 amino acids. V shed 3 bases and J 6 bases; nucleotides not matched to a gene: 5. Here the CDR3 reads CASSFPSGSGNEQFF. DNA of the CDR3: TGTGCCAGCAGTTTTCCTAGCGGGAGTGGCAATGAGCAGTTCTTC. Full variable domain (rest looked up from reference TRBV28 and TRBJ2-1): DVKVTQSSRYLVKRTGEKVFLECVQDMDHENMFWYRQDPGLGLRLIYFSYDVKMKEKGDIPEGYSVSREKKERFSLILESASTNQTSMYLCASSFPSGSGNEQFFGPGTRLTVL.

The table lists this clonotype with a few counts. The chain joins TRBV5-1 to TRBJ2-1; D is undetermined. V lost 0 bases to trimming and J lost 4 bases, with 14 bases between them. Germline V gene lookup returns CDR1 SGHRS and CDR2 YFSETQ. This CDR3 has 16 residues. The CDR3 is CASSLVSLGIYNEQFF. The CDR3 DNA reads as TGCGCCAGCAGCTTGGTTAGTCTGGGGATATACAATGAGCAGTTCTTC.

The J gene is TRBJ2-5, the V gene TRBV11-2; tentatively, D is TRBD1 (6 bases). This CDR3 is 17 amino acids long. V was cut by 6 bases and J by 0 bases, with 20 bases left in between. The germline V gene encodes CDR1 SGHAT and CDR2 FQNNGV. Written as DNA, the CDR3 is TGTGCCAGCAGATTATCGTCAAGGGGGACCCACCAAGAGACCCAGTACTTC. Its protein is CASRLSSRGTHQETQYF.

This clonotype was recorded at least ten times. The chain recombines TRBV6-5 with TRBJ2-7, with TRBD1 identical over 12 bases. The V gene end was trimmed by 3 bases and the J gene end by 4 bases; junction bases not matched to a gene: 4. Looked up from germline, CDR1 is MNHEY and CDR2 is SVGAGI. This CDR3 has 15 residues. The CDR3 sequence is CASSYRGQGAYEQYF. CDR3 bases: TGTGCCAGCAGTTATCGGGGACAGGGGGCGTACGAGCAGTACTTC.

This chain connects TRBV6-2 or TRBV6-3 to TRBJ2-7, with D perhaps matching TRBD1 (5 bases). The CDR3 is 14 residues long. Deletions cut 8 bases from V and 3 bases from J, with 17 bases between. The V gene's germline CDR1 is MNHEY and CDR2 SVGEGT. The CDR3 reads CASSFGGADYEQYF. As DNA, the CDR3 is TGTGCCAGCTCCTTCGGTGGGGCCGACTACGAGCAGTACTTC.

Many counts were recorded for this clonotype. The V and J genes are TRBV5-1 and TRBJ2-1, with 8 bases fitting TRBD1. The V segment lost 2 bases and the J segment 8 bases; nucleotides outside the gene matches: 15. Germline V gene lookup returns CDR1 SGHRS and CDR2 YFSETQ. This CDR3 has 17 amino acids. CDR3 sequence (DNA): TGCGCCAGCAGCTTACTTCCAGGGGGCGCAACGACGGATGAGCAGTTCTTC. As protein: CASSLLPGGATTDEQFF. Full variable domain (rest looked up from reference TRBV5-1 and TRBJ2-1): KAGVTQTPRYLIKTRGQQVTLSCSPISGHRSVSWYQQTPGQGLQFLFEYFSETQRNKGNFPGRFSGRQFSNSRSEMNVSTLELGDSALYLCASSLLPGGATTDEQFFGPGTRLTVL.

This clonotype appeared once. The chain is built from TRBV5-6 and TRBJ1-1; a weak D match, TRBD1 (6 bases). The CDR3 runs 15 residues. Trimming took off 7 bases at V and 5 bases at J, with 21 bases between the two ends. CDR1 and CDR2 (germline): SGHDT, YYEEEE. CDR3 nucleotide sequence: TGTGCCAGCTCGAAGTGGGGGCGCCTAAATACTGAAGCTTTCTTT. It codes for CASSKWGRLNTEAFF.

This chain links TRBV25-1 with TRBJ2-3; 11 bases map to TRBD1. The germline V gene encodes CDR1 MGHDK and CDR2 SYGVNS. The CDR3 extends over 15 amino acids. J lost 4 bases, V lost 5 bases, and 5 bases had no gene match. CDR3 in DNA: TGTGCCAGCAGTACCCCGGGACAGGGGGCAGATACGCAGTATTTT. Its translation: CASSTPGQGADTQYF.

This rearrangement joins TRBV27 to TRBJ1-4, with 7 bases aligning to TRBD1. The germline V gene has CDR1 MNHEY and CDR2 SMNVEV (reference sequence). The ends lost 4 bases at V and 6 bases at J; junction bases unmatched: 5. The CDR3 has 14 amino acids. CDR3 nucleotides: TGTGCCAGCAGTTCTCGGGACAGTTATGAAAAACTGTTTTTT. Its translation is CASSSRDSYEKLFF.

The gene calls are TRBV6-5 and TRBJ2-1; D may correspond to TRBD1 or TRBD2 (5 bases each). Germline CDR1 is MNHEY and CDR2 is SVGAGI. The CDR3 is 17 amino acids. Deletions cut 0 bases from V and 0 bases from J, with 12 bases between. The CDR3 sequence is CASSYSRDGASYNEQFF. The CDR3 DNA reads TGTGCCAGCAGTTACTCGAGGGACGGTGCCTCCTACAATGAGCAGTTCTTC.

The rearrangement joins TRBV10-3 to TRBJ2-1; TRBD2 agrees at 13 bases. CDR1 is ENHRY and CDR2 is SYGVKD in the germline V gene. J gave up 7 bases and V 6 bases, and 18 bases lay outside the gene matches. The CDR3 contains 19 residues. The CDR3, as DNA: TGTGCCATCAGGGTCGAGGGACAGGTACTAGCGGGAGGGCCGAATGAGCAGTTCTTC. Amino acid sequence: CAIRVEGQVLAGGPNEQFF.

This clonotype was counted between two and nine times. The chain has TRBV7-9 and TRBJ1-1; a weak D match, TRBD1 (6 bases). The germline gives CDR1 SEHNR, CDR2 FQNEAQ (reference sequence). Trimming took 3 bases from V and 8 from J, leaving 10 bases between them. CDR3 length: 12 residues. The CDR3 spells CASSLTGLEAFF. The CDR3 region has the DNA TGTGCCAGCAGCTTGACAGGATTAGAAGCTTTCTTT.

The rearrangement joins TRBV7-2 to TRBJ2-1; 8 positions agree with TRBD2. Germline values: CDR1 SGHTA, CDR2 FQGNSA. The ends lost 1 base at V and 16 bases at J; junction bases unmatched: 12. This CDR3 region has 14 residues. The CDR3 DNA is TGTGCCAGCAGCTTAGAGAGAACTAGCGGCAGTCAATTCTTC. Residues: CASSLERTSGSQFF.

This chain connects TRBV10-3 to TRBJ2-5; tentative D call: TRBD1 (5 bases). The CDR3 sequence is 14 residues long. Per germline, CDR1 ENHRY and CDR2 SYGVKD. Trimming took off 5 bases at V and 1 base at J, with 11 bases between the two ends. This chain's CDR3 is CAISPDRSQETQYF. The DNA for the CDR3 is TGTGCCATCAGTCCCGACAGATCCCAAGAGACCCAGTACTTC.

Here the CDR3 DNA reads TGTGCCAGCTCATCGACGAGGACTAGTTGGACCGGGGAGCTGTTTTTT. This sequence encodes CASSSTRTSWTGELFF. The J gene is TRBJ2-2, the V gene TRBV18; 7 nucleotides align to TRBD2. After removal of 5 bases from V and 5 bases from J, the junction contained 11 bases not matched to a gene. The CDR3 length is 16 residues. The germline CDR1 and CDR2 sequences are KGHSH and LQKENI.